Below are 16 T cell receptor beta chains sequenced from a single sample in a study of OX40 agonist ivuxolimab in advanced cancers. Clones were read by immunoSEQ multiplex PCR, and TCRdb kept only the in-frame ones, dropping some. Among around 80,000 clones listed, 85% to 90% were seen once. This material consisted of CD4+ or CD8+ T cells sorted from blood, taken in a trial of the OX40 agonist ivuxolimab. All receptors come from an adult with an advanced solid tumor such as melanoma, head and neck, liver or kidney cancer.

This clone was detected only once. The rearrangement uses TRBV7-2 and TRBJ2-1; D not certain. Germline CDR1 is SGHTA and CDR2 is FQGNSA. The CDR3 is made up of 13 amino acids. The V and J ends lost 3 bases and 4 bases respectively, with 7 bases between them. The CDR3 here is CASSLSAYNEQFF. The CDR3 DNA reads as TGTGCCAGCAGCTTGTCAGCGTACAATGAGCAGTTCTTC.

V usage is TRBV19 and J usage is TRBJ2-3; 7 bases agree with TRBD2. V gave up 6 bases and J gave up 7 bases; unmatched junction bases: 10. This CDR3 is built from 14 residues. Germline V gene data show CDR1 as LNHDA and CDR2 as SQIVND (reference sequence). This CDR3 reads CASREGGGIYTQYF. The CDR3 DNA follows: TGTGCCAGTAGAGAGGGCGGGGGAATTTATACGCAGTATTTT.

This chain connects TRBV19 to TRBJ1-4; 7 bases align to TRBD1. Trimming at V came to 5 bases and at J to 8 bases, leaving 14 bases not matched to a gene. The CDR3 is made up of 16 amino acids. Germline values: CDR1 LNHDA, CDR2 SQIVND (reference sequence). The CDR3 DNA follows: TGTGCCAGTAGTTCCCGACAGACAGGGTTAATCGAAAAACTGTTTTTT. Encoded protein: CASSSRQTGLIEKLFF.

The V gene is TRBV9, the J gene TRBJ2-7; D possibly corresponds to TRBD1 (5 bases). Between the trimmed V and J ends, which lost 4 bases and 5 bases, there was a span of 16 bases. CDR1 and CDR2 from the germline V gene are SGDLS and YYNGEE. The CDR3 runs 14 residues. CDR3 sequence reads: CASSPGSWINEQYF. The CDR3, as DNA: TGTGCCAGCAGCCCAGGGTCCTGGATCAACGAGCAGTACTTC.

This CDR3 reads CASSSQGWENIQYF. In DNA form, the CDR3 reads TGTGCCAGCAGCTCACAGGGTTGGGAAAACATTCAGTACTTC. The gene calls are TRBV7-2 and TRBJ2-4; the D gene is possibly TRBD1 (6 bases). Trimming shortened V by 4 bases and J by 5 bases, and 12 bases separated the two germline ends. CDR3 length: 14 residues. Looked up from germline, CDR1 is SGHTA and CDR2 is FQGNSA.

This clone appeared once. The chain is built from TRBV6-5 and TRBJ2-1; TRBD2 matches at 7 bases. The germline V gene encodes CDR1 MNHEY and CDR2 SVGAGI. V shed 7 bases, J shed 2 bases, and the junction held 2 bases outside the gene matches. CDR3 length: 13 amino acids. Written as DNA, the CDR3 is TGTGCCAGCATCGGGACTACCTACAATGAGCAGTTCTTC. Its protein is CASIGTTYNEQFF.

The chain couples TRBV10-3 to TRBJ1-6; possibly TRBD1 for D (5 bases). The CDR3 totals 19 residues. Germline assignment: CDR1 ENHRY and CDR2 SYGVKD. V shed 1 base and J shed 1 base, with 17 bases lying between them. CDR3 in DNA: TGTGCCATCAGTGAGTTCGGGGGGGGTCTGAGGTCCTATAATTCACCCCTCCACTTT. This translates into CAISEFGGGLRSYNSPLHF.

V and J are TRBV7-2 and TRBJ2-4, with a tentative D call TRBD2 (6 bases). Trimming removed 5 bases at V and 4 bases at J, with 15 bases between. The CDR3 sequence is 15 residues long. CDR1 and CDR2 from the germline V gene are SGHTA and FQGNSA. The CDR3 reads CASSLSLAAKNIQYF. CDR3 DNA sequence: TGTGCCAGCAGCCTATCATTAGCGGCAAAAAACATTCAGTACTTC. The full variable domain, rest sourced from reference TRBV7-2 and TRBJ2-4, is GAGVSQSPSNKVTEKGKDVELRCDPISGHTALYWYRQSLGQGLEFLIYFQGNSAPDKSGLPSDRFSAERTGGSVSTLTIQRTQQEDSAVYLCASSLSLAAKNIQYFGAGTRLSVL.

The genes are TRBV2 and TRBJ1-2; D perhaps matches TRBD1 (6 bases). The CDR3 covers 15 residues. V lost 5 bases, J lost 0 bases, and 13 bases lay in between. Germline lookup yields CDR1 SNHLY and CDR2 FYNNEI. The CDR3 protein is CASSSAGTPNYGYTF. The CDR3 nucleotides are TGTGCCAGCAGTTCGGCAGGGACACCTAACTATGGCTACACCTTC.

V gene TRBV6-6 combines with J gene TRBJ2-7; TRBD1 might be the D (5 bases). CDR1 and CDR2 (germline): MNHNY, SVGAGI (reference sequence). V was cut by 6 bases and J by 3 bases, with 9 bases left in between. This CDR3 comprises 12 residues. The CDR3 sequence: CASRQGIYEQYF. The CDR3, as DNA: TGTGCCAGCAGGCAGGGCATCTACGAGCAGTACTTC.

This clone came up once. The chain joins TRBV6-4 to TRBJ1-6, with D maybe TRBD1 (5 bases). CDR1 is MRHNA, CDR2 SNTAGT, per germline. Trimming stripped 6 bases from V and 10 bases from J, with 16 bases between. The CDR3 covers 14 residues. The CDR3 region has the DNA TGTGCCAGCAGCCCCAGCGGGGGGATCTCACCCCTCCACTTT. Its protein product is CASSPSGGISPLHF.

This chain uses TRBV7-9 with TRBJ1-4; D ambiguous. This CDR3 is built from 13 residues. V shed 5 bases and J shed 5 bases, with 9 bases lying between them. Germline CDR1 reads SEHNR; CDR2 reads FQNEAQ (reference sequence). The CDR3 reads CASSPGINEKLFF. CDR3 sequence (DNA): TGTGCCAGCAGCCCGGGTATAAATGAAAAACTGTTTTTT. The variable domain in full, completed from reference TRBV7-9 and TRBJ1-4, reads DTGVSQNPRHKITKRGQNVTFRCDPISEHNRLYWYRQTLGQGPEFLTYFQNEAQLEKSRLLSDRFSAERPKGSFSTLEIQRTEQGDSAMYLCASSPGINEKLFFGSGTQLSVL.

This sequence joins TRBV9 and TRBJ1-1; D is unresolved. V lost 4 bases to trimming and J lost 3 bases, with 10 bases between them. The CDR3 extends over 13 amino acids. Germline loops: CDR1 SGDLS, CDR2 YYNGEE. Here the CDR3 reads CASSSFDDTEAFF. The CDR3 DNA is TGTGCCAGCAGCTCCTTTGATGACACTGAAGCTTTCTTT.

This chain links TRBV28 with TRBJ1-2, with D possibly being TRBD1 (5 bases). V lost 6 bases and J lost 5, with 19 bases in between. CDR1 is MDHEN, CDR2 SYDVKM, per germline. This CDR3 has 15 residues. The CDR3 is CASSLGAAVPYGYTF. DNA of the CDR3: TGTGCCAGCAGCCTAGGGGCCGCCGTCCCTTATGGCTACACCTTC.

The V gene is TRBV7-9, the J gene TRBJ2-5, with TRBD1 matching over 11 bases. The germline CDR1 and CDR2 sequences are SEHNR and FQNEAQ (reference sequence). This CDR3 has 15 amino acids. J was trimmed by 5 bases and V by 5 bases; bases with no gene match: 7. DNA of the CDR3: TGTGCCAGCAGCCCCCGGGACAGGGGGTTGGAGACCCAGTACTTC. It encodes CASSPRDRGLETQYF.

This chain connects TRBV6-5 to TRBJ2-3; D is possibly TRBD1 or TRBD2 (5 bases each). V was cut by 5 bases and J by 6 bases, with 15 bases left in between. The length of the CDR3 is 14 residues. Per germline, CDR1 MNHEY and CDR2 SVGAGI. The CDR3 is CASSGRRGGDTQYF. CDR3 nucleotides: TGTGCCAGCAGTGGGAGAAGGGGCGGGGATACGCAGTATTTT.